One T cell receptor (beta chain) is described in this entry. Its antigen is still unknown. Researchers ran eight separate cDNA reactions for each sample. Following a re-call of the 5' RACE reads, TCRdb has one entry per CDR3 protein and lacks DNA. The record lists about 300,000 distinct CDR3 sequences, of which the ten most abundant hold more than 4.5%. The record originates from a study of monozygotic twins with inflammatory bowel disease. Study results and limitations: Whether twins were concordant or discordant made no difference to repertoire similarity, possibly from limited power. Whereas healthy co-twins had higher TCRbeta diversity (inverse Simpson), IBD patients had lower diversity.

The CDR3 covers 17 residues. Germline values: CDR1 LNHDA, CDR2 SQIVND (reference sequence). Sequences were obtained from blood. The receptor was derived from a human donor with ulcerative colitis or Crohn's disease, or a healthy co-twin of an affected twin (not recorded which). The J gene is TRBJ2-1, the V gene TRBV19; TCRdb names TRBD1, which stays unverified in the absence of DNA. CDR3 amino acids: CASRGPNHRLNHNDQFF.